What follows is one T cell receptor (beta chain) and its context. Its specificity is unknown. The data are from a study of a mutant IDH1 vaccine in newly diagnosed glioma. About the research overall: Scheduled for weeks 1, 3, 5, 7, 11, 15, 19 and 23, eight vaccinations were given to patients. Vaccination began 4-6 weeks post radiotherapy alone, or with temozolomide cycles. Mean patient age was around 40 years; about 60% were male and approximately 40% female. Notes on the study in general: It was around 93% of patients that developed vaccine-induced immune responses.

Germline V lookup: CDR1 SQVTM, CDR2 ANQGSEA. This CDR3 region has 13 residues. The junction had 3 bases not matched to a gene; V was cut back by 5 bases and J by 6 bases. Profiled with immunoSEQ multiplex PCR; TCRdb holds only in-frame clones, not every one. This sample has 25,000 to 30,000 clones; roughly 87% occur once, and the top ten carry approximately 3.3%. Time point specified: week 5, during vaccination. Vaccination used 300 ug of mutant IDH1 20-mer peptide per dose, with topical imiquimod. The sample consisted of peripheral blood mononuclear cells (PBMCs), taken from a glioma patient whose treatment included an IDH1 peptide vaccine. This TCR came from a woman in her thirties or forties with glioma. Some clones in this sample may be carry-over from other donors' samples. V usage is TRBV29-1 and J usage is TRBJ2-2; TRBD2 agrees at 10 bases. The CDR3 here is CSVQGTSAGELFF. CDR3 nucleotides: TGCAGCGTTCAAGGGACTAGCGCCGGGGAGCTGTTTTTT.